These 2 T cell receptor beta chains were sequenced from one sample in a study of control samples from healthy donors and cancer patients. Generated by immunoSEQ multiplex PCR, the TCRdb table keeps only in-frame clones and is missing some. The sample has some 170,000 clones, around 94% seen once. The sample taken for sequencing was PBMCs. All receptors come from a man in his fifties or sixties with colorectal cancer.

The V gene is TRBV9, the J gene TRBJ2-1; D call uncertain. V gave up 0 bases and J gave up 4 bases, with 11 bases separating them. The CDR3 extends over 15 amino acids. Germline CDR1 is SGDLS and CDR2 is YYNGEE. CDR3 loop: CASSVAGGEYNEQFF. The CDR3 DNA follows: TGTGCCAGCAGCGTAGCTGGCGGCGAATACAATGAGCAGTTCTTC.

The chain recombines TRBV9 with TRBJ2-1; the match to TRBD2 covers 12 bases. V lost 2 bases and J lost 7; bases outside the gene matches: 4. CDR1 is SGDLS and CDR2 is YYNGEE in the germline V gene. The CDR3 loop spans 15 amino acids. In DNA form, the CDR3 reads TGTGCCAGCAGCGTGACTAGCGGGGGTTTGAATGAGCAGTTCTTC. It codes for CASSVTSGGLNEQFF.